This paragraph reports one T cell receptor (beta chain). Its antigen is still unknown. This entry is derived from a study of T cell responses to AZD1222 COVID-19 vaccine. Study details: Analysis merged second doses at about 4 or about 12 weeks. Study-level findings and limits: The donor group comprised mostly white British people and more females; the analysis possibly underestimated clonal diversity. Only 5 to 7 individuals given AZD1222 were seropositive at baseline.

Using immunoSEQ multiplex PCR, the repertoire was profiled, and TCRdb retains in-frame clones only, with some absent. The sample contains about 92,000 clones, roughly 90% of which appear only once. The CDR3 has 17 amino acids. The J segment lost 1 base and the V segment lost 6 bases, leaving 9 bases of the junction unmatched. Per the germline V gene, CDR1 is LGHNT and CDR2 is FRNRAP. The chain recombines TRBV12-5 with TRBJ2-1; 10 bases align to TRBD2. This TCR derives from an adult in good health. Sequencing was performed on peripheral blood, taken on day 0 of AZD1222 vaccination. CDR3 residues: CASGEFVTSGSYNEQFF. The CDR3 DNA reads TGTGCTAGTGGGGAGTTTGTGACTAGCGGGTCCTACAATGAGCAGTTCTTC.